What follows is one T cell receptor (beta chain) and its context. The CDR3 is made up of 15 amino acids. J was trimmed by 2 bases and V by 3 bases; bases with no gene match: 7. Germline V gene sequence: CDR1 SGDLS, CDR2 YYNGEE. This specimen comes from a study of blood T cell repertoires in COVID-19. The wider study: Both acute and convalescent COVID-19 samples were obtained from the United States, Italy and Spain. In each case, the material was cDNA or gDNA derived from T cells, B-cell-depleted T cells, or PBMCs.

Original processing notes: Estimation of nucleated cell counts relied on the amplification of reference gene primers. The method was immunoSEQ multiplex PCR; TCRdb's version includes in-frame clones alone and lacks a portion of them. V, J and clone size were drawn from that table, and D and trimming were deduced from the DNA. The table shows 130,000 or so clones, with about 90% occurring only once. The sequence was collected from a woman aged 45-65 years who had recovered from COVID-19. Sequences were obtained from peripheral blood. This chain links TRBV9 with TRBJ2-5, with 7 nucleotides matching TRBD1. CDR3 in amino acids: CASSERGQTQETQYF. In DNA form, the CDR3 reads TGTGCCAGCAGCGAACGGGGACAGACTCAAGAGACCCAGTACTTC.